These 8 T cell receptor beta chains were all obtained from the same sample, sequenced in a study of CD8+CD57+ T cells in acquired aplastic anemia. Sequenced patients had shown CD8+CD57+ cell expansion by flow cytometry. Genomic DNA constituted the template upon which TCR beta VDJ and CDR3 profiling was performed. MiXCR, applied by TCRdb to the reads, yields one record per CDR3 protein. The sample has 260,000 or so distinct CDR3 sequences; more than 40% are singletons. The material sequenced was sorted CD4+, CD8+, or CD8+CD57+ T cells (not recorded which) from PBMCs. The receptors derive from a human donor with aplastic anemia.

Turning to this clonotype: An end of the junction does not agree with germline; a read error may underlie this. The V and J genes are TRBV20-1 and TRBJ1-2; D ambiguous. CDR1 is DFQATT, CDR2 SNEGSKA, per germline (reference sequence). This CDR3 comprises 15 residues. Written as DNA, the CDR3 is TGCAGTACTAGAGATGGCCGTCTGTACCCCTATGGCTACACCTTC. Amino acids: CSTRDGRLYPYGYTF.

J is TRBJ2-7 and V is TRBV5-1; weak D call: TRBD2 (5 bases). The ends were cut back, 10 bases at V and 0 bases at J, with 20 bases in the middle. CDR3 length equals 15 residues. The V gene's germline CDR1 is SGHRS and CDR2 YFSETQ. CDR3 loop: CAQHGQPSFSYEQYF. The CDR3 DNA sequence: TGCGCCCAGCACGGGCAGCCTAGCTTCTCCTACGAGCAGTACTTC. Combining the CDR3 with reference TRBV5-1 and TRBJ2-7 gives the whole variable domain KAGVTQTPRYLIKTRGQQVTLSCSPISGHRSVSWYQQTPGQGLQFLFEYFSETQRNKGNFPGRFSGRQFSNSRSEMNVSTLELGDSALYLCAQHGQPSFSYEQYFGPGTRLTVT.

This clonotype has just a few counts. The rearrangement uses TRBV6-1 and TRBJ1-5; a possible D gene is TRBD1 (5 bases). Germline lookup yields CDR1 MNHNS and CDR2 SASEGT. The length of the CDR3 is 15 residues. V was clipped by 2 bases and J by 0 bases, with 8 bases between them. CDR3 nucleotides: TGTGCCAGCAGTGAATGGGGGAATAGCAATCAGCCCCAGCATTTT. Amino acids: CASSEWGNSNQPQHF.

A word on this clonotype: Since a much larger clone is just one base distant, this may be a read error. The chain has TRBV5-6 and TRBJ1-1; the D is unclear. Germline V gene lookup returns CDR1 SGHDT and CDR2 YYEEEE. This CDR3 is built from 14 residues. CDR3 DNA sequence: TGTGCCGGCAGCGAGGGTAGGTTGGGAGCTGAAGCTTTCTTT. Amino acids: CAGSEGRLGAEAFF. The full variable domain, with the rest looked up from reference TRBV5-6 and TRBJ1-1, is DAGVTQSPTHLIKTRGQQVTLRCSPKSGHDTVSWYQQALGQGPQFIFQYYEEEERQRGNFPDRFSGHQFPNYSSELNVNALLLGDSALYLCAGSEGRLGAEAFFGQGTRLTVV.

The chain recombines TRBV15 with TRBJ2-7; D may be TRBD1 or TRBD2 (6 bases each). CDR1 and CDR2 from the germline V gene are LNHNV and YYDKDF (reference sequence). This CDR3 has 14 residues. V shed 8 bases and J shed 0 bases, with 14 bases lying between them. The CDR3 nucleotides read TGTGCCACCGCGAGAGGGGGGATCTCCTACGAGCAGTACTTC. It codes for CATARGGISYEQYF.

V and J are TRBV25-1 and TRBJ2-2; D unclear. The CDR3 spans 15 residues. Trimming took off 1 base at V and 7 bases at J, with 13 bases between the two ends. Germline-derived CDR1 and CDR2 are MGHDK and SYGVNS. The CDR3 loop reads CASSEFAPSSGELFF. The CDR3 nucleotides are TGTGCCAGCAGTGAATTTGCCCCCAGCAGCGGGGAGCTGTTTTTT.

The chain links TRBV29-1 to TRBJ2-7; 8 bases map to TRBD1. J was trimmed by 2 bases and V by 6 bases; bases with no gene match: 9. This CDR3 is 14 amino acids long. The V gene's germline CDR1 is SQVTM and CDR2 ANQGSEA. Here the CDR3 reads CSVADRGATYEQYF. The CDR3 DNA reads as TGCAGCGTGGCTGACAGGGGCGCGACCTACGAGCAGTACTTC.

This sequence joins TRBV7-8 and TRBJ1-6; D ambiguous. V shed 1 base and J shed 6 bases, with 10 bases lying between them. The germline gives CDR1 SGHVS, CDR2 FQNEAQ. This CDR3 spans 15 amino acids. The CDR3 here is CASSLDGMGNSPLHF. The CDR3 DNA reads TGTGCCAGCAGCTTAGACGGTATGGGTAATTCACCCCTCCACTTT. Full variable domain (outside the CDR3, taken from reference TRBV7-8 and TRBJ1-6): GAGVSQSPRYKVAKRGQDVALRCDPISGHVSLFWYQQALGQGPEFLTYFQNEAQLDKSGLPSDRFFAERPEGSVSTLKIQRTQQEDSAVYLCASSLDGMGNSPLHFGNGTRLTVT.